The entry below gives a single T cell receptor (beta chain) sequence along with its context. Authors' methods: Reference gene primer amplification gave nucleated cell count estimates. Method: immunoSEQ multiplex PCR; TCRdb's copy keeps in-frame clones and lacks some. V, J and clone size derive from that table, while D and trimming were established from the DNA sequence. Among some 83,000 clones listed, roughly 80% were seen once. This sample stems from a study of blood T cell repertoires in COVID-19. The wider study: The United States, Italy and Spain provided the acute and convalescent COVID-19 samples. Nucleic acid was either cDNA or gDNA, and it came from T cells, B-cell-depleted T cells, or PBMCs.

The CDR3 is 18 residues long. Germline V gene lookup returns CDR1 GTSNPN and CDR2 SVGIG (reference sequence). V was clipped by 4 bases and J by 5 bases; unmatched bases: 19. The source is a man aged 55 to 70 with active or convalescent COVID-19. This chain connects TRBV30 to TRBJ2-5, with TRBD2 matching over 10 bases. The sample comprised peripheral blood. The CDR3 DNA sequence: TGTGCCTGGAAAGGGGCAGGAGGAGCGGGGGGGCCTAGGGAGACCCAGTACTTC. This encodes CAWKGAGGAGGPRETQYF.